The clone carrying this T cell receptor (beta chain) was counted many times. The antigen remains undetermined. The source of the sample is a study of T cells in Graves' hyperthyroidism and ophthalmopathy. Study conclusions and caveats: Most thyroid clonotypes with frequency above 0.001 were detected in blood. The model predicted ophthalmopathy a median approximately six months before onset.

Patients with ophthalmopathy all had a Clinical Activity Score of at least 3, a NOSPECS grade of at least 4 and duration under 3 months. Any patient presenting with uncontrolled infection, other autoimmune disease, pregnancy or lactation was left out. V lost 5 bases, J lost 2 bases, and 12 bases lay in between. Germline V gene data show CDR1 as SGHNT and CDR2 as YENEEA. The CDR3 length is 14 residues. The investigators amplified TCR beta CDR3 regions from RNA transcripts. A set of HTBI primers served as the primers for a first-round RT-PCR of the TCR CDR3. TCRdb redid the calling of the multiplex PCR reads with MiXCR, one entry per CDR3 protein. The sample consists of hundreds of thousands of distinct CDR3 sequences, 14% to 15% of them appearing once.

The source of this sequence is a woman between 40 and 55 years old with Graves' ophthalmopathy. Material for sequencing was blood. The genes are TRBV11-3 and TRBJ1-2; a weak D match, TRBD1 (6 bases). The CDR3 coding sequence is TGTGCCAGCAGCCTCCGGGACAACAACTATGGCTACACCTTC. Amino acid sequence: CASSLRDNNYGYTF.